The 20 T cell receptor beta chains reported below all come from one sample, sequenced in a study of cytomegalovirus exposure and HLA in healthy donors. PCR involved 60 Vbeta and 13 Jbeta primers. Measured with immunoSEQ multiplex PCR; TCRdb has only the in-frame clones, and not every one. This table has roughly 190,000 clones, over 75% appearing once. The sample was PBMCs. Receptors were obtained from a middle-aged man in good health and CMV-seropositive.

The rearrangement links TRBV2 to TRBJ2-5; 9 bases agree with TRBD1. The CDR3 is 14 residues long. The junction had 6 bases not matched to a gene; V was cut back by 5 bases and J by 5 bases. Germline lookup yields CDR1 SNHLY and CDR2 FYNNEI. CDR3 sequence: CASSPQGTGETQYF. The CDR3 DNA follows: TGTGCCAGCAGTCCACAGGGGACAGGGGAGACCCAGTACTTC.

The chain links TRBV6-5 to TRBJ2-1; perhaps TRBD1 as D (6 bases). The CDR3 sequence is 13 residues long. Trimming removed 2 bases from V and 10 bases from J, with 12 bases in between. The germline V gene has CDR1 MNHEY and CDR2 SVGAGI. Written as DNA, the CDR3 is TGTGCCAGCAGTTACGCTCCGGGACACGAGCAGTTCTTC. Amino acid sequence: CASSYAPGHEQFF.

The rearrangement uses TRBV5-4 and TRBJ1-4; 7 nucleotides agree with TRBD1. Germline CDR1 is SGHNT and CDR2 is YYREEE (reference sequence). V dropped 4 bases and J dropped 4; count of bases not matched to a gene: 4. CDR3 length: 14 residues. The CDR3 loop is CASSGDSLNEKLFF. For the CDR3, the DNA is TGTGCCAGCAGCGGGGACAGCCTTAATGAAAAACTGTTTTTT.

The CDR3 region has the DNA TGTGCCAGCAGCTTAGGAGTAGGCGGAGAGACCCAGTACTTC. It specifies CASSLGVGGETQYF. The chain links TRBV7-9 to TRBJ2-5; D unresolved. CDR1 is SEHNR and CDR2 is FQNEAQ in the germline V gene (reference sequence). Trimming left V 1 base short and J 4 bases short, with 10 bases between. CDR3 length: 14 residues.

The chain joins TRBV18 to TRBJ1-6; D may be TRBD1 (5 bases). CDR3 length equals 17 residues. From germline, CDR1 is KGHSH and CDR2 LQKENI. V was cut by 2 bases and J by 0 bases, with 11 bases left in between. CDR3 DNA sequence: TGTGCCAGCTCACCAAGTGGGGGGAGCTCCTATAATTCACCCCTCCACTTT. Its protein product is CASSPSGGSSYNSPLHF.

DNA of the CDR3: TGTGCCAGCAGTACGGGGACAGGGTATGGGGAGCAGTACTTC. Translation gives CASSTGTGYGEQYF. The chain carries TRBV7-2 and TRBJ2-7; 9 nucleotides agree with TRBD1. V trimming: 6 bases; J trimming: 7 bases; junction bases outside the gene matches: 10. CDR1 is SGHTA, CDR2 FQGNSA, per germline. The CDR3 sequence is 14 residues long.

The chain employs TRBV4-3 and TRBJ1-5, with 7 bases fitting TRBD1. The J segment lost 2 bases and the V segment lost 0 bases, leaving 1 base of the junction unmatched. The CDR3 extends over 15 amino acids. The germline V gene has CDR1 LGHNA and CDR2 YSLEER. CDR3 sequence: CASSQEQGRNQPQHF. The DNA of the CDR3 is TGCGCCAGCAGCCAAGAACAGGGGCGCAATCAGCCCCAGCATTTT.

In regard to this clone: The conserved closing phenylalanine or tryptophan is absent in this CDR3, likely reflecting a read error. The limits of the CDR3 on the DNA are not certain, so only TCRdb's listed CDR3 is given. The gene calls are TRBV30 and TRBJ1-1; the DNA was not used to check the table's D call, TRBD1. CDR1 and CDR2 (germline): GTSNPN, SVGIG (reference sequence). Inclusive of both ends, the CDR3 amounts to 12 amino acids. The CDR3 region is CAWSPGTGGVRI.

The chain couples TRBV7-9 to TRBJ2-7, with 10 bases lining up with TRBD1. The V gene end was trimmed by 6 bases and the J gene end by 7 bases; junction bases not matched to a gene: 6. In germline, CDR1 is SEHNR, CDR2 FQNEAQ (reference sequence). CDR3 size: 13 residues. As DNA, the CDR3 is TGTGCCAGCAGGAGACAGGGGGCGGGTGAGCAGTACTTC. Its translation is CASRRQGAGEQYF. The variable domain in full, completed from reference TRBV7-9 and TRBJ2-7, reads DTGVSQNPRHKITKRGQNVTFRCDPISEHNRLYWYRQTLGQGPEFLTYFQNEAQLEKSRLLSDRFSAERPKGSFSTLEIQRTEQGDSAMYLCASRRQGAGEQYFGPGTRLTVT.

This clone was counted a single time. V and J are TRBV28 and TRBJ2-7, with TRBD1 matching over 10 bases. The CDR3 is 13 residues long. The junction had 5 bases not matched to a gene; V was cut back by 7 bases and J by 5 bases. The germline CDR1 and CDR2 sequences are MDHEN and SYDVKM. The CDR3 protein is CASKGQGTHEQYF. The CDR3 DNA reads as TGTGCCAGCAAGGGACAGGGGACCCACGAGCAGTACTTC.

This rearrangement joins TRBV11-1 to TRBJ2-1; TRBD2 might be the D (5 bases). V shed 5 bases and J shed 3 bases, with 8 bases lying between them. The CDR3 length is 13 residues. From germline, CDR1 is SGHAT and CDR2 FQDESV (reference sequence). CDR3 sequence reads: CASSPRDYNEQFF. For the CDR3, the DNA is TGTGCCAGCAGCCCCCGGGACTACAATGAGCAGTTCTTC. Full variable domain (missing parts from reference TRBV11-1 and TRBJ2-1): EAEVAQSPRYKITEKSQAVAFWCDPISGHATLYWYRQILGQGPELLVQFQDESVVDDSQLPKDRFSAERLKGVDSTLKIQPAELGDSAMYLCASSPRDYNEQFFGPGTRLTVL.

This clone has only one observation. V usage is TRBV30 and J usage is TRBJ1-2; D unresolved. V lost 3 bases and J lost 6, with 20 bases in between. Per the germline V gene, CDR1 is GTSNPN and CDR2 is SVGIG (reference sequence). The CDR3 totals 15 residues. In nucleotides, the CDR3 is TGTGCCTGGAGCGCTCCAACGCATCAGGTAGATGGCTACACCTTC. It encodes CAWSAPTHQVDGYTF.

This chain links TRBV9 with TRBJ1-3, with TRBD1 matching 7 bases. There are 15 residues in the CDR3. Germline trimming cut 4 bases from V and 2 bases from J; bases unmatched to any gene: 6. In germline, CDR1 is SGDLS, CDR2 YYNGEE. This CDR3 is CASSSRQGAGNTIYF. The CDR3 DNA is TGTGCCAGCAGCTCGAGACAGGGAGCTGGAAACACCATATATTTT.

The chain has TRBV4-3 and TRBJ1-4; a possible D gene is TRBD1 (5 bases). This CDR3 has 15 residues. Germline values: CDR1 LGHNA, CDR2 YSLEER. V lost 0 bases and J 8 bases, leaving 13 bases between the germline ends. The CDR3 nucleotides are TGCGCCAGCAGCCAAGAGCTTGGCAGGGCGGAAAAACTGTTTTTT. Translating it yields CASSQELGRAEKLFF.

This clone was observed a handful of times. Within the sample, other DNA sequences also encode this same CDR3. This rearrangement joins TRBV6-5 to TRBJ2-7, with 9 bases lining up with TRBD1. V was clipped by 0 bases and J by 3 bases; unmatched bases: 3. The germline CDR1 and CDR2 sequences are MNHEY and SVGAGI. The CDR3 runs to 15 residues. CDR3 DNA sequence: TGTGCCAGCAGTTACTCCCGGGACAGGGTCTACGAGCAGTACTTC. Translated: CASSYSRDRVYEQYF.

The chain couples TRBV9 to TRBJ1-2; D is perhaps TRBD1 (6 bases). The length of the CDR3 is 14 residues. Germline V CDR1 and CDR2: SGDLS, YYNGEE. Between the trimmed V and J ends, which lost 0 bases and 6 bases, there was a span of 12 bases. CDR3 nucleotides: TGTGCCAGCAGCGTAGTAGGCCAGGGGAATGGCTACACCTTC. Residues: CASSVVGQGNGYTF.

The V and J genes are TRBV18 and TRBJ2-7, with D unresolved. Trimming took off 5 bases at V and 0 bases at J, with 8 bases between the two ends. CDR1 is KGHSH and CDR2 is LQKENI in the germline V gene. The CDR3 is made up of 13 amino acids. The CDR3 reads CASSAESSYEQYF. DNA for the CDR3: TGTGCCAGCTCAGCAGAAAGCTCCTACGAGCAGTACTTC.

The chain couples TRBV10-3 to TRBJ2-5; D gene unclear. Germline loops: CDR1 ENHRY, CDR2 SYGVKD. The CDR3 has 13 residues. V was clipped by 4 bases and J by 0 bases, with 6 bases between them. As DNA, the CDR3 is TGTGCCATCAGTGTCCGGGACCAAGAGACCCAGTACTTC. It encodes CAISVRDQETQYF.

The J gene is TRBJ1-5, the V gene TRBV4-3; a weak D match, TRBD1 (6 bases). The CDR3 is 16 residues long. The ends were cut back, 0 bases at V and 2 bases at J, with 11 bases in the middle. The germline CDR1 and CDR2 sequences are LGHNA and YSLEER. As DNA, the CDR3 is TGCGCCAGCAGCCAAGAGGCGTCAGGGGGCAATCAGCCCCAGCATTTT. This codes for CASSQEASGGNQPQHF.

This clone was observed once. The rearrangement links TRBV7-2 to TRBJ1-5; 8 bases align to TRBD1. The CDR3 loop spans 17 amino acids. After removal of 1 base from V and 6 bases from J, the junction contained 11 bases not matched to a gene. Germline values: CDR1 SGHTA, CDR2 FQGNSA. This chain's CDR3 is CASSLERQGKYTQPQHF. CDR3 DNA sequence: TGTGCCAGCAGCTTAGAGAGACAGGGGAAGTACACTCAGCCCCAGCATTTT.